Listed below are T cell receptor beta chains from one sample, sequenced in a study of blood T cell repertoires in COVID-19. Sequenced by immunoSEQ multiplex PCR; TCRdb stores in-frame clones only, minus some. The table includes about 190,000 clones, 83% detected once. Material: peripheral blood. The receptors were gathered from a middle-aged woman with acute or convalescent COVID-19. Each CDR3 is given with its conserved first and last residue. Each record gives: J gene, clone size, D gene, V gene, CDR3 DNA, CDR3 protein. A D gene is named only where the DNA matches it firmly. For some rows the clone size is stated as once, few or many, or as a class when expanded; others skip it.

j_gene: TRBJ2-7; abundance: .; d_gene: .; v_gene: TRBV5-4; CDR3nt: TGTGCCAGCAGCTTGTGGGACTCTCAATACGAGCAGTACTTC; CDR3aa: CASSLWDSQYEQYF
j_gene: TRBJ2-5; abundance: .; d_gene: TRBD1; v_gene: TRBV11-2; CDR3nt: TGTGCCAGCAGCGCCGACAGGGATGTGGAGACCCAGTACTTC; CDR3aa: CASSADRDVETQYF
j_gene: TRBJ2-3; abundance: .; d_gene: TRBD1; v_gene: TRBV30; CDR3nt: TGTGCCCGGGGACAGAAACAGCACACAGATACGCAGTATTTT; CDR3aa: CARGQKQHTDTQYF
j_gene: TRBJ1-2; abundance: .; d_gene: .; v_gene: TRBV6-5; CDR3nt: TGTGCCAGCAGTTACTTGGGGGGTTCGGGCTATGGCTACACCTTC; CDR3aa: CASSYLGGSGYGYTF
j_gene: TRBJ1-3; abundance: .; d_gene: TRBD1; v_gene: TRBV7-9; CDR3nt: TGTGCCAGCAGCTTATGGCCCGGGACAGGTTCCCGCTCTGGAAACACCATATATTTT; CDR3aa: CASSLWPGTGSRSGNTIYF
j_gene: TRBJ1-5; abundance: .; d_gene: .; v_gene: TRBV6-1; CDR3nt: TGTGCCAGCAGTGAAGCGAGACTTCAGCCCCAGCATTTT; CDR3aa: CASSEARLQPQHF
j_gene: TRBJ2-7; abundance: .; d_gene: .; v_gene: TRBV29-1; CDR3nt: TGCAGCGTTGAAGCCGACGACATTCCCTACGAGCAGTACTTC; CDR3aa: CSVEADDIPYEQYF
j_gene: TRBJ2-2; abundance: .; d_gene: .; v_gene: TRBV11-3; CDR3nt: TGTGCCAGCAGCGCACAGGGTACGAACACCGGGGAGCTGTTTTTT; CDR3aa: CASSAQGTNTGELFF
j_gene: TRBJ1-1; abundance: .; d_gene: TRBD1; v_gene: TRBV28; CDR3nt: TGTGCCAGCAGTTCAGGGGGCTCGAACACTGAAGCTTTCTTT; CDR3aa: CASSSGGSNTEAFF
j_gene: TRBJ1-2; abundance: .; d_gene: .; v_gene: TRBV9; CDR3nt: TGTGCCAGCAGCGGGAGCATCCGGGATTTATCTTTGGGCTACACCTTC; CDR3aa: CASSGSIRDLSLGYTF
j_gene: TRBJ2-7; abundance: .; d_gene: TRBD1; v_gene: TRBV6-1; CDR3nt: TGTGCCAGCAGTGCGAACAGACAGGGGGTAAATTTGAAGCAGTACTTC; CDR3aa: CASSANRQGVNLKQYF
j_gene: TRBJ1-5; abundance: .; d_gene: TRBD1; v_gene: TRBV2; CDR3nt: TGTGCCAGCAGGCAGGGGGCGGATGCGGTCGGCAATCAGCCCCAGCATTTT; CDR3aa: CASRQGADAVGNQPQHF
j_gene: TRBJ2-2; abundance: once; d_gene: TRBD1; v_gene: TRBV29-1; CDR3nt: TGCAGCGTTGAGACAGGGGCCGGGGAGCTGTTTTTT; CDR3aa: CSVETGAGELFF
j_gene: TRBJ2-1; abundance: .; d_gene: TRBD2; v_gene: TRBV29-1; CDR3nt: TGCAGCGTTGGTAGCGGGGGGCTCGTACAGTTCTTC; CDR3aa: CSVGSGGLVQFF
j_gene: TRBJ2-5; abundance: .; d_gene: .; v_gene: TRBV5-1; CDR3nt: TGCGCCAGCAGCTTGGGAGGTCCGGAGACCCAGTACTTC; CDR3aa: CASSLGGPETQYF
j_gene: TRBJ2-7; abundance: .; d_gene: TRBD1; v_gene: TRBV2; CDR3nt: TGTGCCAGCAGACCCACAGGGGGCGTCGGCGAGCAGTACTTC; CDR3aa: CASRPTGGVGEQYF
j_gene: TRBJ1-5; abundance: .; d_gene: TRBD1; v_gene: TRBV7-2; CDR3nt: TGTGCCAGCAGCTCGACAGGGAGTTTGCAGCCCCAGCATTTT; CDR3aa: CASSSTGSLQPQHF
j_gene: TRBJ1-6; abundance: .; d_gene: .; v_gene: TRBV5-1; CDR3nt: TGCGCCAGCAGCTTTGATTCAGGGAAGCCACCCCTCCACTTT; CDR3aa: CASSFDSGKPPLHF
j_gene: TRBJ2-5; abundance: .; d_gene: .; v_gene: TRBV5-1; CDR3nt: TGCGCCAGCAGCTTCCAGCGGGACCAAGAGACCCAGTACTTC; CDR3aa: CASSFQRDQETQYF
j_gene: TRBJ1-2; abundance: .; d_gene: .; v_gene: TRBV29-1; CDR3nt: TGCAGCGTTGATTCTAGGGAGTTAGGTTTGGATGGCTACACCTTC; CDR3aa: CSVDSRELGLDGYTF
j_gene: TRBJ1-6; abundance: .; d_gene: .; v_gene: TRBV5-8; CDR3nt: TGTGCCAGCAGCAAACAGGGAATTAGTTCACCCCTCCACTTT; CDR3aa: CASSKQGISSPLHF
j_gene: TRBJ2-5; abundance: once; d_gene: TRBD1; v_gene: TRBV7-2; CDR3nt: TGTGCCAGCAGCTTAACAGGGGGCTGGGAGACCCAGTACTTC; CDR3aa: CASSLTGGWETQYF
j_gene: TRBJ2-2; abundance: .; d_gene: .; v_gene: TRBV5-1; CDR3nt: TGCGCCACAAGAGAAGAGGGGGATGCGAACACCGGGGAGCTGTTTTTT; CDR3aa: CATREEGDANTGELFF
j_gene: TRBJ2-2; abundance: .; d_gene: TRBD1; v_gene: TRBV29-1; CDR3nt: TGCAGCGTTGGGACAGGGGATTCCGGGGAGCTGTTTTTT; CDR3aa: CSVGTGDSGELFF
j_gene: TRBJ1-2; abundance: .; d_gene: TRBD1; v_gene: TRBV10-3; CDR3nt: TGTGCCATCAGTCGACAGGGGGACAACTATGGCTACACCTTC; CDR3aa: CAISRQGDNYGYTF
j_gene: TRBJ2-7; abundance: once; d_gene: .; v_gene: TRBV30; CDR3nt: TGTGCCTGGACAATGGGAGGGGGAGTTTACGAGCAGTACTTC; CDR3aa: CAWTMGGGVYEQYF
j_gene: TRBJ2-5; abundance: .; d_gene: .; v_gene: TRBV29-1; CDR3nt: TGCAGCGCGTCCGGGTCCCAAGAGACCCAGTACTTC; CDR3aa: CSASGSQETQYF
j_gene: TRBJ2-5; abundance: .; d_gene: TRBD1; v_gene: TRBV2; CDR3nt: TGTGCCAGCAGAGCCGGGACAGGCGGTAGGGAGACCCAGTACTTC; CDR3aa: CASRAGTGGRETQYF
j_gene: TRBJ2-5; abundance: .; d_gene: .; v_gene: TRBV5-1; CDR3nt: TGCGCCAGCAGCTGGCAAGTGGGCGAAAAGACCCAGTACTTC; CDR3aa: CASSWQVGEKTQYF
j_gene: TRBJ2-7; abundance: .; d_gene: TRBD2; v_gene: TRBV6-5; CDR3nt: TGTGCCTCCCCCGGGGGGGAGTACTTACGCGAGCAGTACTTC; CDR3aa: CASPGGEYLREQYF
j_gene: TRBJ1-2; abundance: .; d_gene: .; v_gene: TRBV27; CDR3nt: TGTGCCAGCAGTTTAGATCAGGGAACCTATGGCTACACCTTC; CDR3aa: CASSLDQGTYGYTF
j_gene: TRBJ1-3; abundance: .; d_gene: .; v_gene: TRBV30; CDR3nt: TGTGCCTGGAGTCCAGCGACAGAGAAATATTTT; CDR3aa: CAWSPATEKYF
j_gene: TRBJ1-1; abundance: .; d_gene: .; v_gene: TRBV24-1; CDR3nt: TGTGCCACCAGTGGCCTCCAAAGAGGCGAGCTGAACACTGAAGCTTTCTTT; CDR3aa: CATSGLQRGELNTEAFF
j_gene: TRBJ1-2; abundance: few; d_gene: TRBD1; v_gene: TRBV19; CDR3nt: TGTGCCAGTAGCCGGACAGGTAACTATGGCTACACCTTC; CDR3aa: CASSRTGNYGYTF
j_gene: TRBJ1-4; abundance: few; d_gene: .; v_gene: TRBV30; CDR3nt: TGTGCCTGGAGCTTTCTTCGGGAAAAACTGTTTTTT; CDR3aa: CAWSFLREKLFF
j_gene: TRBJ1-2; abundance: .; d_gene: .; v_gene: TRBV5-4; CDR3nt: TGTGCCAGCAGCTTAACATCCTCCTATGGCTACACCTTC; CDR3aa: CASSLTSSYGYTF
j_gene: TRBJ2-7; abundance: many; d_gene: .; v_gene: TRBV7-2; CDR3nt: TGTGCCAGCAGCTTAGATGGCTCTAGCTCCTACGAGCAGTACTTC; CDR3aa: CASSLDGSSSYEQYF
j_gene: TRBJ2-2; abundance: .; d_gene: TRBD1; v_gene: TRBV2; CDR3nt: TGTGCCAGCAGGGGGGACAGGGCACTAAACACCGGGGAGCTGTTTTTT; CDR3aa: CASRGDRALNTGELFF
j_gene: TRBJ1-1; abundance: once; d_gene: .; v_gene: TRBV21-1; CDR3nt: TGTGCCAGCAGCACTCTCCCGGGTCCCCATTGGGGAGGTAATACTGAAGCTTTCTTT; CDR3aa: CASSTLPGPHWGGNTEAFF
j_gene: TRBJ2-5; abundance: .; d_gene: TRBD2; v_gene: TRBV24-1; CDR3nt: TGTGCCACCAGTGACCCCCCGACTAGCGGAAAAGAGACCCAGTACTTC; CDR3aa: CATSDPPTSGKETQYF
j_gene: TRBJ1-4; abundance: once; d_gene: .; v_gene: TRBV27; CDR3nt: TGTGCCAGCAGTATACAGGGTTGGGCTAATGAAAAACTGTTTTTT; CDR3aa: CASSIQGWANEKLFF
j_gene: TRBJ1-1; abundance: .; d_gene: TRBD1; v_gene: TRBV28; CDR3nt: TGTGCCAGCAGTTTAACTGACAGGGTTGCTTTCTTT; CDR3aa: CASSLTDRVAFF
j_gene: TRBJ1-2; abundance: .; d_gene: .; v_gene: TRBV5-4; CDR3nt: TGTGCCAGCAGCTTGTTGCAGTATGGCTACACCTTC; CDR3aa: CASSLLQYGYTF
j_gene: TRBJ1-2; abundance: .; d_gene: TRBD1; v_gene: TRBV3-1/TRBV3-2; CDR3nt: TGTGCCAGCAGCGAAAGAGTGGGGACAGGCAAGTTCTACACCTTC; CDR3aa: CASSERVGTGKFYTF
j_gene: TRBJ2-3; abundance: .; d_gene: .; v_gene: TRBV5-1; CDR3nt: TGCGCCATACCATGGGGGCGGGAGCAGCAAGATACGCAGTATTTT; CDR3aa: CAIPWGREQQDTQYF
j_gene: TRBJ1-5; abundance: .; d_gene: TRBD1; v_gene: TRBV5-5; CDR3nt: TGTGCCAGCAGCCGGGACAGGGGAACTAGGGACCTCAGGCCCCAGCATTTT; CDR3aa: CASSRDRGTRDLRPQHF
j_gene: TRBJ2-7; abundance: .; d_gene: .; v_gene: TRBV18; CDR3nt: TGTGCCAGCTCACCAGGCGGGGTTGGCTCCTACGAGCAGTACTTC; CDR3aa: CASSPGGVGSYEQYF
j_gene: TRBJ1-4; abundance: .; d_gene: .; v_gene: TRBV30; CDR3nt: TGTGCCTGGATGTACGAGGGGGTGCGAACTAATGAAAAACTGTTTTTT; CDR3aa: CAWMYEGVRTNEKLFF
j_gene: TRBJ2-3; abundance: .; d_gene: .; v_gene: TRBV30; CDR3nt: TGTGCCTGGAGTGTACTTTCCGGTACTAGCACAGATACGCAGTATTTT; CDR3aa: CAWSVLSGTSTDTQYF
j_gene: TRBJ1-5; abundance: .; d_gene: .; v_gene: TRBV28; CDR3nt: TGTGCCAGCAACCTACTCAATCAGCCCCAGCATTTT; CDR3aa: CASNLLNQPQHF
j_gene: TRBJ1-1; abundance: .; d_gene: .; v_gene: TRBV28; CDR3nt: TGTGCCAGCAGTTTAATTCGTTGGCAGGGGCAACTGAACACTGAAGCTTTCTTT; CDR3aa: CASSLIRWQGQLNTEAFF
j_gene: TRBJ2-1; abundance: .; d_gene: .; v_gene: TRBV7-2; CDR3nt: TGTGCCAGCAGCGTTTTCGGACAGAATTACAATGAGCAGTTCTTC; CDR3aa: CASSVFGQNYNEQFF
j_gene: TRBJ1-6; abundance: .; d_gene: .; v_gene: TRBV20-1; CDR3nt: TGCAGTGCTAGTCTCGTCGGTCTGCAAAATAATTCACCCCTCCACTTT; CDR3aa: CSASLVGLQNNSPLHF
j_gene: TRBJ2-7; abundance: .; d_gene: .; v_gene: TRBV6-5; CDR3nt: TGTGCCAGCAGTTACATCAGGGGCTACGAGCAGTACTTC; CDR3aa: CASSYIRGYEQYF
j_gene: TRBJ2-5; abundance: few; d_gene: TRBD2; v_gene: TRBV28; CDR3nt: TGTGCCAGCAGTTTTTCGACTAGCCTCCAAGAGACCCAGTACTTC; CDR3aa: CASSFSTSLQETQYF
j_gene: TRBJ1-1; abundance: .; d_gene: .; v_gene: TRBV9; CDR3nt: TGTGCCAGCAGCGCCTCGGGACACCCGGGTGTGGGGTTT; CDR3aa: CASSASGHPGVGF
j_gene: TRBJ2-7; abundance: .; d_gene: .; v_gene: TRBV6-5; CDR3nt: TGTGCCAGCAGTACCTCAGGGGTCTCCTACTACGAGCAGTACTTC; CDR3aa: CASSTSGVSYYEQYF
j_gene: TRBJ2-7; abundance: once; d_gene: .; v_gene: TRBV7-9; CDR3nt: TGTGCCAGCAGCTTAGGTGGCGCAGGGATAGCCTACGAGCAGTACTTC; CDR3aa: CASSLGGAGIAYEQYF
j_gene: TRBJ1-1; abundance: few; d_gene: .; v_gene: TRBV7-9; CDR3nt: TGTGCCAGCAGCCCCCGCCCGAGGGGGGAGGGGACTGAAGCTTTCTTT; CDR3aa: CASSPRPRGEGTEAFF
j_gene: TRBJ2-7; abundance: .; d_gene: .; v_gene: TRBV7-9; CDR3nt: TGTGCCAGCAGCTTAGCCCCACCGCCAGGGATCCACGAGCAGTACTTC; CDR3aa: CASSLAPPPGIHEQYF